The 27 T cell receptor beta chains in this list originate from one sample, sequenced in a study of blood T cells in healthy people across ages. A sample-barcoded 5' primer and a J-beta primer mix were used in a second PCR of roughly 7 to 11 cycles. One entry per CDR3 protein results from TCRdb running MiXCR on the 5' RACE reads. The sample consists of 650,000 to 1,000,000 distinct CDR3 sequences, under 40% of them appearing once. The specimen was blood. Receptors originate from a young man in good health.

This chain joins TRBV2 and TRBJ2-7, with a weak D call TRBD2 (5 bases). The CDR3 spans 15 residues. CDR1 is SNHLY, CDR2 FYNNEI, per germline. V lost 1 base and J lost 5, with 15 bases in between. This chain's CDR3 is CASSEVGGQTHEQYF. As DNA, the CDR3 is TGTGCCAGCAGTGAAGTGGGCGGGCAGACACACGAGCAGTACTTC.

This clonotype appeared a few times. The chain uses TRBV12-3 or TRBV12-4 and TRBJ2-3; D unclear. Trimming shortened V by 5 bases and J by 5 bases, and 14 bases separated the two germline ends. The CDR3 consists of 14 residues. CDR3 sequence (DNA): TGTGCCAGCAGTCCCTCACGTGCTTTAGATACGCAGTATTTT. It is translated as CASSPSRALDTQYF.

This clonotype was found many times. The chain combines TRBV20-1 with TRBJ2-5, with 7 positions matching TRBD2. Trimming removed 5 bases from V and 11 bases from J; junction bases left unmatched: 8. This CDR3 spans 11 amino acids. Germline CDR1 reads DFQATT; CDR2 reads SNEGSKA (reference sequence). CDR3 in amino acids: CSADGGWEQYF. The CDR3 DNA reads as TGCAGTGCTGACGGGGGGTGGGAACAGTACTTC.

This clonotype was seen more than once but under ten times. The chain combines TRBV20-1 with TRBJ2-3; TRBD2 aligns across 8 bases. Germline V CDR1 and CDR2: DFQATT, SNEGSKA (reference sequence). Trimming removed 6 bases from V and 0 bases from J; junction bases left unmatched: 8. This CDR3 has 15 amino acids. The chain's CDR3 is CSAWTSLGSTDTQYF. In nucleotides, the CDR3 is TGCAGTGCCTGGACTAGCTTGGGCAGCACAGATACGCAGTATTTT.

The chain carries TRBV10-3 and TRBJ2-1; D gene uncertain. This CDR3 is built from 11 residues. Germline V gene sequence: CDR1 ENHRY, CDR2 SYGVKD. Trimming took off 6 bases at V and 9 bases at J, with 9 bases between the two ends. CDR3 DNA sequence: TGTGCCATCAGCGGAACAAGTGAGCAGTTCTTC. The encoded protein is CAISGTSEQFF.

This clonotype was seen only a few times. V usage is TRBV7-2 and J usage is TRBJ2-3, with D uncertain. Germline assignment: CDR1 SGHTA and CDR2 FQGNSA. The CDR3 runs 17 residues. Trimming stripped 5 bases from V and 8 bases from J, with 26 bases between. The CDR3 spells CASSQVSVVQAPGTQYF. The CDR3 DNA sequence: TGTGCCAGCAGCCAGGTTTCGGTGGTGCAGGCTCCGGGTACGCAGTATTTT.

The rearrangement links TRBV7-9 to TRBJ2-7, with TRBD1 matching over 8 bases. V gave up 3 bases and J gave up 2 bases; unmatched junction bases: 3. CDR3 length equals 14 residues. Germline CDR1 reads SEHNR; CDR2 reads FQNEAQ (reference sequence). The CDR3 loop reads CASSFGQGTYEQYF. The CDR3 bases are TGTGCCAGCAGCTTCGGACAGGGCACCTACGAGCAGTACTTC.

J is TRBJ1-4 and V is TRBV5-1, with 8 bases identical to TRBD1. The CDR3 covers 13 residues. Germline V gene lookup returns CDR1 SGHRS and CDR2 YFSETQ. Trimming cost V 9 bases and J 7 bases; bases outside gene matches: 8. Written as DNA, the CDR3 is TGCGCCATAGGACAGGGAGGGAGTGAAAAACTGTTTTTT. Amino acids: CAIGQGGSEKLFF.

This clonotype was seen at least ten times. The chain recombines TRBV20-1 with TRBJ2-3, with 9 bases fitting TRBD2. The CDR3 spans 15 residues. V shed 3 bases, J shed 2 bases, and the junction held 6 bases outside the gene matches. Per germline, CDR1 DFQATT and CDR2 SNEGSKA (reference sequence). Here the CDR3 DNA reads TGCAGTGCTAGTGGGCGGGGGGGACACACAGATACGCAGTATTTT. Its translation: CSASGRGGHTDTQYF.

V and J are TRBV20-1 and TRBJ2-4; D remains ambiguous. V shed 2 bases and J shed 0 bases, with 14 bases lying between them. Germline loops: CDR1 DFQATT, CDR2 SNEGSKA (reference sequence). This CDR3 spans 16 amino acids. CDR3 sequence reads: CSARSLGSLAKNIQYF. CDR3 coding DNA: TGCAGTGCTAGATCTTTGGGCAGTTTAGCCAAAAACATTCAGTACTTC.

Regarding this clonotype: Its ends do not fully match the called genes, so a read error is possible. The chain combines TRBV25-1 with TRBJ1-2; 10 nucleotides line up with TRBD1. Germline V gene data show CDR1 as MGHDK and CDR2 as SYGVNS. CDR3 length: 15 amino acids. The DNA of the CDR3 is TGTACCAGCAGAGACCCTGGGACAGGGGCCTATGGCTACACCTTC. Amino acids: CTSRDPGTGAYGYTF.

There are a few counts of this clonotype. CDR3 loop: CASRRLQGQQETQYF. For the CDR3, the DNA is TGTGCCAGCAGACGACTCCAGGGGCAACAAGAGACCCAGTACTTC. The V gene is TRBV6-2 or TRBV6-3, the J gene TRBJ2-5; D perhaps matches TRBD1 (6 bases). CDR3 length: 15 residues. CDR1 and CDR2 (germline): MNHEY, SVGEGT. The V gene lost 6 bases and the J gene lost 2 bases, with 16 bases spanning the gap.

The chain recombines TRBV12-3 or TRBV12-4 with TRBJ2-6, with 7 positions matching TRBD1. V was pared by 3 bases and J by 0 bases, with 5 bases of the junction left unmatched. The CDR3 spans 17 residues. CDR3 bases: TGTGCCAGCAGTTTTACGACAGGGCGCTCTGGGGCCAACGTCCTGACTTTC. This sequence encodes CASSFTTGRSGANVLTF.

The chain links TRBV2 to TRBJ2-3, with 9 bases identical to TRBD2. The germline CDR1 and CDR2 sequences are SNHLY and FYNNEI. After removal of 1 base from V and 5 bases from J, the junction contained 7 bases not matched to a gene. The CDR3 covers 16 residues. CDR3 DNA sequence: TGTGCCAGCAGTGAAGATCCGCGGGGGGGCGGAGATACGCAGTATTTT. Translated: CASSEDPRGGGDTQYF.

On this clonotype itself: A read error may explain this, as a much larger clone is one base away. CDR3 sequence (DNA): TGTGCCAGCAGCCAGAGCGCAGGGACTAACTATGGCTACACCTTC. Translated, it gives CASSQSAGTNYGYTF. This chain uses TRBV7-9 with TRBJ1-2; tentatively, D is TRBD1 (5 bases). Trimming stripped 5 bases from V and 0 bases from J, with 13 bases between. CDR1 SEHNR and CDR2 FQNEAQ come from the germline V gene (reference sequence). The CDR3 runs 15 residues.

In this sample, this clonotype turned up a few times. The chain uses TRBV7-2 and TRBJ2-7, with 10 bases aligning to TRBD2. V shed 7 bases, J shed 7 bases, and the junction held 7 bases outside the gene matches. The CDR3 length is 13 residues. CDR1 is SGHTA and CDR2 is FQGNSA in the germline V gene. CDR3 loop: CASTGLADNEQYF. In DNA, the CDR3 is TGTGCCAGCACAGGACTAGCGGACAATGAGCAGTACTTC. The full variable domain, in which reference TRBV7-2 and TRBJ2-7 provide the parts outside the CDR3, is GAGVSQSPSNKVTEKGKDVELRCDPISGHTALYWYRQSLGQGLEFLIYFQGNSAPDKSGLPSDRFSAERTGGSVSTLTIQRTQQEDSAVYLCASTGLADNEQYFGPGTRLTVT.

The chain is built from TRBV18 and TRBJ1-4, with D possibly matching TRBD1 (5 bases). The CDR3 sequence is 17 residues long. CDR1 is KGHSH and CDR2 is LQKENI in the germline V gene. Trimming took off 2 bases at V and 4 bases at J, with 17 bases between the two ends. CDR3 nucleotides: TGTGCCAGCTCACCATCCCCCCCCGGGGGTAGTAATGAAAAACTGTTTTTT. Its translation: CASSPSPPGGSNEKLFF.

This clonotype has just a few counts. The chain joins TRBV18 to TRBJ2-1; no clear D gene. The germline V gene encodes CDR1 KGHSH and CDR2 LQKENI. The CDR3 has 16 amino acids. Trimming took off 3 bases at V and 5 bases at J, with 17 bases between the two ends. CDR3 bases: TGTGCCAGCTCACCCCTCCCATCTCGGAAGGACAATGAGCAGTTCTTC. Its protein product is CASSPLPSRKDNEQFF.

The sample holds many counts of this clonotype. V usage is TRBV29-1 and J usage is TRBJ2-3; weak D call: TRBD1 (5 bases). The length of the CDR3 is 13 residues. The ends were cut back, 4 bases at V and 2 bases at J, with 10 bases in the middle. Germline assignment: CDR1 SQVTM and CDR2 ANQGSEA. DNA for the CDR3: TGCAGCGTTGCAGGGCCCCTCACAGATACGCAGTATTTT. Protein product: CSVAGPLTDTQYF.

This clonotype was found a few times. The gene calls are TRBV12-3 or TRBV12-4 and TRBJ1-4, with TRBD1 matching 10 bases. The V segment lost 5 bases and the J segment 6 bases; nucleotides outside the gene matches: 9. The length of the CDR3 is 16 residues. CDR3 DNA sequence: TGTGCCAGCAGTCCCACCCCCGGGACAGGGGATGAAAAACTGTTTTTT. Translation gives CASSPTPGTGDEKLFF.

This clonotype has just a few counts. CDR3 nucleotide sequence: TGCAGTGCTAGAGATCGCGAGGCCACGAGAAATGAAGCTTTCTTT. Its translation: CSARDREATRNEAFF. The rearrangement links TRBV20-1 to TRBJ1-1, with D unclear. This CDR3 contains 15 residues. V lost 0 bases and J lost 7, with 18 bases in between. Germline values: CDR1 DFQATT, CDR2 SNEGSKA (reference sequence).

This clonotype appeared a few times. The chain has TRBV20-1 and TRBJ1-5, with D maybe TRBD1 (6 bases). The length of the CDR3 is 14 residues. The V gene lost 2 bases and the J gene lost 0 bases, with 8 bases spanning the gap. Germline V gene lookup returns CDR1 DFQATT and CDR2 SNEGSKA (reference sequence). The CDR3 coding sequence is TGCAGTGCTAGACAGGGGCTTAGCAATCAGCCCCAGCATTTT. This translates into CSARQGLSNQPQHF.

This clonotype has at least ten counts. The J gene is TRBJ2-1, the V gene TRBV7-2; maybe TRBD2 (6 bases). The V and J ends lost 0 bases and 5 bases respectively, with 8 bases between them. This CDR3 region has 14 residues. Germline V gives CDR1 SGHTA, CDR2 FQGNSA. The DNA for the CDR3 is TGTGCCAGCAGCTTAGCGCGGGAAGACAATGAGCAGTTCTTC. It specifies CASSLAREDNEQFF.

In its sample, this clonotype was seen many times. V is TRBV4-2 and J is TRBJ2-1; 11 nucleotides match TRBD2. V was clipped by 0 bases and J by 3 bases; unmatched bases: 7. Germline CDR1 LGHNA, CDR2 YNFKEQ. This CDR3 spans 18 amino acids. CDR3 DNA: TGTGCCAGCAGCCAAGATCTAACTAGCGGGGGTCACTACAATGAGCAGTTCTTC. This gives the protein CASSQDLTSGGHYNEQFF.

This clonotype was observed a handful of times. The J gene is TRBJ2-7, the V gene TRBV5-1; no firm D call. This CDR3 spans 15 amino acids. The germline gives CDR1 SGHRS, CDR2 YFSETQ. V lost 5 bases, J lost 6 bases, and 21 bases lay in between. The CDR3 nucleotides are TGCGCCAGCAGACCCTCATCGCCAAAGGCCAGCGAGCAGTACTTC. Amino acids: CASRPSSPKASEQYF.

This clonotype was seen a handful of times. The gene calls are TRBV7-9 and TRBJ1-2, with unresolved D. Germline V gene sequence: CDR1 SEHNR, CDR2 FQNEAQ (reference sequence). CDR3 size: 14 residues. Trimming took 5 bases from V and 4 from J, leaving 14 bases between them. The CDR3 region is CASSPADVFYGYTF. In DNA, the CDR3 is TGTGCCAGCAGCCCGGCCGACGTTTTCTATGGCTACACCTTC.

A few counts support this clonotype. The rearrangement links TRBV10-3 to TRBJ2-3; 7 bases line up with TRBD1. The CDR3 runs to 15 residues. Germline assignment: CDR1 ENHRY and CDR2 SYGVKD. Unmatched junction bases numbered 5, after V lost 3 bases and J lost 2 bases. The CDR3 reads CAISDGQEITDTQYF. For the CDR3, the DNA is TGTGCCATCAGTGACGGACAGGAGATCACAGATACGCAGTATTTT.